The T cell receptor beta chain under discussion was sequenced for a study of cytomegalovirus exposure and HLA in healthy donors. Study results and caveats: For most TCR beta V segments, an earlier analysis put the productive rate at about 90% or about 30% of the time. Later analysis found that TCR beta chains associated with HLA were more clonally expanded than other, equally common chains. A later examination showed that TCR association rates differed by HLA locus, with DRB1 most and HLA-C fewest. A missense variant in DCLRE1C was later tied to TCR beta V- and J-gene trimming.

A word on this clone: Its antigen is unidentified.

V was cut by 1 base and J by 1 base, with 11 bases left in between. Germline V CDR1 and CDR2: MNHEY, SMNVEV (reference sequence). The CDR3 totals 15 residues. Use of 60 Vbeta and 13 Jbeta primers characterized the PCR. Measured with immunoSEQ multiplex PCR; TCRdb has only the in-frame clones, and not every one. The sample consists of 130,000 or so clones, roughly four fifths of them appearing once. This clonotype originated in a man between 18 and 29 years old in good health and CMV-seropositive. V gene TRBV27 combines with J gene TRBJ2-7; a possible D gene is TRBD2 (5 bases). Sequencing was done on a sample of PBMCs. The CDR3 DNA reads TGTGCCAGCAGTTTATTCGGTAGCGCATCCTACGAGCAGTACTTC. It translates to CASSLFGSASYEQYF.